This T cell receptor beta chain was captured by sequencing in a study of blood T cells in healthy people across ages. Study-level results: With age, beta diversity per million T cells declined roughly linearly, significantly by 40. Since the PBMCs were unsorted, naive and antigen-experienced cells could not be conclusively compared.

CDR1 and CDR2 (germline): DFQATT, SNEGSKA (reference sequence). The CDR3 contains 13 residues. Trimming took 1 base from V and 3 from J, leaving 10 bases between them. A second PCR, run for 7 to 11 cycles, used a sample-barcoded 5' primer plus a J-beta primer mix. TCRdb reanalysed the 5' RACE reads using MiXCR and keeps one entry per CDR3 protein. The sample carries roughly 900,000 distinct CDR3 sequences, about 28% recorded once. In regard to this clonotype: The antigen is not known.

This chain joins TRBV20-1 and TRBJ2-7; D might be TRBD1 or TRBD2, each matching 5 bases. The sample comprised blood. This sequence originates from a woman of 80 years or more in good health. The CDR3 nucleotides read TGCAGTGCTAGAGTTCCTGGGGGCTACGAGCAGTACTTC. It translates to CSARVPGGYEQYF.